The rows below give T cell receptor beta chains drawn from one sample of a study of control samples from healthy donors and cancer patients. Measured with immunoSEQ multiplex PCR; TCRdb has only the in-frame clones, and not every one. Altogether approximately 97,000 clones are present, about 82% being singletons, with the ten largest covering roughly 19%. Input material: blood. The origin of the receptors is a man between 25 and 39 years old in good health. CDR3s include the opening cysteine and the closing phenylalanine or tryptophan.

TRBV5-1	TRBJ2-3	CASSLGYPRTDTQYF
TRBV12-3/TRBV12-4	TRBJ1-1	CASNPTGVPEAFF
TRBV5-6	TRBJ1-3	CASSLLRTTSGNTIYF
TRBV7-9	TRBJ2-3	CASSFSGGRSTDTQYF
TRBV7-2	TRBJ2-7	CASSYPSGGAREQYF
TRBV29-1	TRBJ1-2	CSVSDSGLGYGYTF
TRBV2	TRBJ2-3	CASIQTATDTDTQYF
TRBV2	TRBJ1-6	CASSAGNSPLHF
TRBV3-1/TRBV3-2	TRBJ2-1	CASTPIQGATYNEQFF
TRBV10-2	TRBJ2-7	CASKVGAGPSYEQYF
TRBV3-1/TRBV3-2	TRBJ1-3	CASSQGQGSSGNTIYF
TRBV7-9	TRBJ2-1	CASSFRRGESYNEQFF
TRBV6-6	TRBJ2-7	CASNWDRPYEQYF
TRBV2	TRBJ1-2	CASSEALWTVYGYTF
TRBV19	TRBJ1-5	CASSMYAGDQPQHF
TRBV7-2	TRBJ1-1	CASSFGGRGSEAFF
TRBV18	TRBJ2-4	CASSPSRQGMNIQYF
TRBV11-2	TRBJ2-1	CASSLRPGGDYNEQFF
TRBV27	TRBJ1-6	CASSLHRNSPLHF
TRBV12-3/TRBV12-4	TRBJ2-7	CASSFRGEKQYF
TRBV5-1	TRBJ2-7	CASSSGTGGYEQYF
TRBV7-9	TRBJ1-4	CASSSPVVGTEKLFF
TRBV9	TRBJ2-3	CASSVVPGGPTARTDTQYF
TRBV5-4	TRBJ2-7	CASSNRISYEQYF
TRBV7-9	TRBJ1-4	CASSLGGNEKLFF
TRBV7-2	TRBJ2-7	CASSPQQGTGGYEQYF
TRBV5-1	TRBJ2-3	CASSLGGAGGTDTQYF
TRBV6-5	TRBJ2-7	CASSYSRTGGLVEQYF
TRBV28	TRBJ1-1	CASSPYRGIGTEAFF
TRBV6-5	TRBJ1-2	CASSDRDYGYTF
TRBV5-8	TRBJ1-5	CASSVQGFSNQPQHF
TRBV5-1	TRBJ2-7	CASSSGQGKISYEQYF
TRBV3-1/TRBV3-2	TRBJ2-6	CASSQTGLTGANVLTF
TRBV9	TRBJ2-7	CASSTMTTNYEQYF
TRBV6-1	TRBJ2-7	CASSEASGGAYEQYF
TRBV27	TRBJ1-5	CASSLVTPSNQPQHF
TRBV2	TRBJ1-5	CASTRVSNQPQHF
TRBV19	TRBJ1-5	CASSIIQSRGNQPQHF
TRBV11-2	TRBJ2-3	CASSSQTGFFTDTQYF
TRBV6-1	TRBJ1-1	CASSEQGSGTEAFF
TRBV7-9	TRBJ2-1	CASSLRDFSYGNEQFF
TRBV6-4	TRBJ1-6	CASSAGYNSPLHF
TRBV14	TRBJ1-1	CASSHGLRGPEAFF
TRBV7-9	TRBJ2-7	CASSAGQASYEQYF
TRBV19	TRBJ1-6	CASSIEGSPLHF
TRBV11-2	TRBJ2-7	CASSLASSGVSYEQYF